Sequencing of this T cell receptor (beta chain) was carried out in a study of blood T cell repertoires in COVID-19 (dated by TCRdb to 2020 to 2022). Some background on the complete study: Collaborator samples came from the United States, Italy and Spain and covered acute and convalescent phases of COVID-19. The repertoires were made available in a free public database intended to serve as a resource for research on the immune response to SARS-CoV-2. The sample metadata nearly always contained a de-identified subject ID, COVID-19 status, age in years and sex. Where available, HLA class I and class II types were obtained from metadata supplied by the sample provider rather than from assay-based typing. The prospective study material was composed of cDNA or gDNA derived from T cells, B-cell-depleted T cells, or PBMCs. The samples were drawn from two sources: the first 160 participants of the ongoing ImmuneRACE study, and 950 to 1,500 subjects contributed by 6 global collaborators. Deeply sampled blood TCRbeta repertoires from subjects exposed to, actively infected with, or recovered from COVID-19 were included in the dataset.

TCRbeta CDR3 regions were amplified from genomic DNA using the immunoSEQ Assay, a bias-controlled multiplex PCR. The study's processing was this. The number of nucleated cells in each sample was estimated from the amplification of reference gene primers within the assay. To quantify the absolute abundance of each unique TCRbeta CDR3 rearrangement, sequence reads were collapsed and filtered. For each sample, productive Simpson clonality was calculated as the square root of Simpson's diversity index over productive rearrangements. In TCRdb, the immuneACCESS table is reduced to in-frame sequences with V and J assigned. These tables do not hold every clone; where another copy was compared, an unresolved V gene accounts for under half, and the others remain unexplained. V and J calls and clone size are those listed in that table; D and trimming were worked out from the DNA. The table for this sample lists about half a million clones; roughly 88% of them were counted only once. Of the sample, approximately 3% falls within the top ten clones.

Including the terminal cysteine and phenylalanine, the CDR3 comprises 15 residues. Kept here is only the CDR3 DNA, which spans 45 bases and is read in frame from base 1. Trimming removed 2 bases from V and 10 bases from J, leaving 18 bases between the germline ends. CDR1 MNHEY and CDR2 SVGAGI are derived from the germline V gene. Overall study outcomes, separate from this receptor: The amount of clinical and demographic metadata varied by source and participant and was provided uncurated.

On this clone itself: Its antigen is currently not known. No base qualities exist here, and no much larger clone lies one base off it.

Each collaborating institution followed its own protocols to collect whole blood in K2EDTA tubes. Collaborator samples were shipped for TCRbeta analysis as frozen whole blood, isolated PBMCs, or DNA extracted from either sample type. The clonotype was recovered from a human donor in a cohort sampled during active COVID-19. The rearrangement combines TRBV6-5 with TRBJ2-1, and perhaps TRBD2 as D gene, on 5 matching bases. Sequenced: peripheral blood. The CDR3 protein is CASSYGGPLNYEQFF. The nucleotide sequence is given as TGTGCCAGCAGTTACGGCGGGCCCCTCAATTACGAGCAGTTCTTC.